The 15 T cell receptor beta chains below were found in one sample sequenced in a study of shared clonotypes between healthy human individuals. The assay was immunoSEQ multiplex PCR, and TCRdb's table has in-frame clones only and misses some. The sample has roughly 200,000 clones, 66% seen once; the top ten hold 10%. The material sequenced was memory CD4+ T cells sorted from blood. This sample's subset: CD45RA-negative fraction. The origin of the receptors is a man aged 30 to 39 in good health.

This chain uses TRBV5-4 with TRBJ2-2, with 10 bases that match TRBD1. CDR1 is SGHNT, CDR2 YYREEE, per germline (reference sequence). The CDR3 has 17 residues. J gave up 7 bases and V 4 bases, and 13 bases lay outside the gene matches. Written as DNA, the CDR3 is TGTGCCAGCAGCCCAATATCCCGACAGGGGGCCGGCGGGGAGCTGTTTTTT. This translates into CASSPISRQGAGGELFF.

This clone was picked up one time. The V gene is TRBV7-9, the J gene TRBJ1-1; 9 bases line up with TRBD1. Germline V gene lookup returns CDR1 SEHNR and CDR2 FQNEAQ (reference sequence). This CDR3 comprises 16 residues. The V gene end was trimmed by 2 bases and the J gene end by 4 bases; junction bases not matched to a gene: 8. The CDR3 region has the DNA TGTGCCAGCAGCTTACATATTGGGACAGGGACCACTGAAGCTTTCTTT. Translation: CASSLHIGTGTTEAFF.

The rearrangement joins TRBV5-1 to TRBJ2-1, with 11 positions matching TRBD2. V lost 6 bases, J lost 3 bases, and 8 bases stayed unmatched. Germline-derived CDR1 and CDR2 are SGHRS and YFSETQ. The CDR3 sequence is 16 residues long. CDR3: CASTLSGTSGYNEQFF. The CDR3 DNA reads as TGCGCCAGCACCTTATCGGGGACTAGCGGCTACAATGAGCAGTTCTTC.

The J gene is TRBJ2-7, the V gene TRBV5-4; possibly TRBD2 for D (6 bases). This CDR3 spans 15 amino acids. Trimming shortened V by 0 bases and J by 9 bases, and 19 bases separated the two germline ends. Per the germline V gene, CDR1 is SGHNT and CDR2 is YYREEE (reference sequence). The CDR3 protein is CASSLGSGEPTGQYF. The CDR3 bases are TGTGCCAGCAGCTTGGGGTCGGGAGAGCCCACCGGGCAGTACTTC.

V usage is TRBV7-9 and J usage is TRBJ1-1; TRBD1 might be the D (6 bases). The V and J ends lost 1 base and 0 bases respectively, with 12 bases between them. This CDR3 spans 16 amino acids. Germline V CDR1 and CDR2: SEHNR, FQNEAQ (reference sequence). The CDR3 reads CASSLGGRGMNTEAFF. CDR3 DNA sequence: TGTGCCAGCAGCTTAGGAGGGAGGGGGATGAACACTGAAGCTTTCTTT.

The chain couples TRBV7-6 to TRBJ2-1; 9 bases agree with TRBD1. Germline V CDR1 and CDR2: SGHVS, FNYEAQ. The CDR3 has 14 amino acids. V lost 5 bases and J lost 7; bases outside the gene matches: 6. The CDR3 nucleotides are TGTGCCAGCAGCATCCGGGACAGGGCGAATGAGCAGTTCTTC. Its translation: CASSIRDRANEQFF. The whole variable domain, filled in from reference TRBV7-6 and TRBJ2-1, reads GAGVSQSPRYKVTKRGQDVALRCDPISGHVSLYWYRQALGQGPEFLTYFNYEAQQDKSGLPNDRFSAERPEGSISTLTIQRTEQRDSAMYRCASSIRDRANEQFFGPGTRLTVL.

This sequence joins TRBV6-4 and TRBJ2-2; 10 positions agree with TRBD2. The CDR3 has 18 residues. V shed 4 bases and J 0 bases; nucleotides not matched to a gene: 8. Germline lookup yields CDR1 MRHNA and CDR2 SNTAGT. The CDR3 region has the DNA TGTGCCAGCAGTGTGCTAGCGGGAGTCGGTTCGAACACCGGGGAGCTGTTTTTT. Translating gives CASSVLAGVGSNTGELFF.

The V call is TRBV9, the J call TRBJ1-3; D unclear. Germline lookup yields CDR1 SGDLS and CDR2 YYNGEE. V was trimmed by 4 bases and J by 1 base, leaving 12 bases between them. The CDR3 consists of 15 residues. The DNA of the CDR3 is TGTGCCAGCAGCTCCCGACTGGGTTCTGGAAACACCATATATTTT. This codes for CASSSRLGSGNTIYF.

The rearrangement links TRBV27 to TRBJ1-5; TRBD1 is a possible D gene (5 bases). CDR1 is MNHEY, CDR2 SMNVEV, per germline (reference sequence). Trimming removed 4 bases from V and 4 bases from J, with 11 bases in between. CDR3 size: 14 residues. CDR3: CASSSGLLNQPQHF. The CDR3 coding sequence is TGTGCCAGCAGTTCGGGACTCCTGAATCAGCCCCAGCATTTT.

CDR3 amino acids: CASSDTTGATGELFF. The CDR3 DNA is TGTGCCAGCAGTGACACGACAGGGGCTACCGGGGAGCTGTTTTTT. This chain links TRBV25-1 with TRBJ2-2; 8 nucleotides match TRBD1. This CDR3 has 15 residues. V lost 3 bases, J lost 5 bases, and 5 bases stayed unmatched. In germline, CDR1 is MGHDK, CDR2 SYGVNS.

Only a few counts were recorded for this clone. The genes are TRBV7-8 and TRBJ2-7; D possibly corresponds to TRBD1 (6 bases). The germline CDR1 and CDR2 sequences are SGHVS and FQNEAQ. This CDR3 is 12 amino acids long. The V end lost 2 bases, the J end lost 11 bases, and 13 bases lay between the germline ends. DNA of the CDR3: TGTGCCAGCAGCTTACCCAGGGGTATAAAGTACTTC. It translates to CASSLPRGIKYF. Drawing the rest from reference TRBV7-8 and TRBJ2-7, the complete variable domain is GAGVSQSPRYKVAKRGQDVALRCDPISGHVSLFWYQQALGQGPEFLTYFQNEAQLDKSGLPSDRFFAERPEGSVSTLKIQRTQQEDSAVYLCASSLPRGIKYFGPGTRLTVT.

The chain recombines TRBV6-6 with TRBJ1-5; a weak D match, TRBD1 (6 bases). With 6 bases removed from V and 7 bases from J, the gap between germline ends came to 13 bases. CDR1 and CDR2 from the germline V gene are MNHNY and SVGAGI (reference sequence). The CDR3 length is 13 residues. The CDR3 is CASRSQGQQPQHF. CDR3 nucleotides: TGTGCCAGCAGATCTCAGGGGCAACAGCCCCAGCATTTT.

As to this clone: One end of the junction is discordant with germline, which a read error may explain. Here the CDR3 reads CASSQAGTSGRGTDTQYF. The CDR3 region has the DNA TGTGCCAGCAGTCAAGCCGGGACTAGCGGGAGGGGGACAGATACGCAGTATTTT. The gene calls are TRBV2 and TRBJ2-3, with TRBD2 matching 16 bases. This CDR3 has 18 amino acids. Germline V CDR1 and CDR2: SNHLY, FYNNEI.

The J gene is TRBJ2-7, the V gene TRBV19; 11 positions agree with TRBD2. With V trimmed by 5 bases and J by 3 bases, 6 bases remained unmatched. The germline gives CDR1 LNHDA, CDR2 SQIVND (reference sequence). CDR3 length: 15 amino acids. Here the CDR3 DNA reads TGTGCCAGTAGTTGGCGGCTAGCGGGAGGCTACGAGCAGTACTTC. Protein product: CASSWRLAGGYEQYF.

The chain links TRBV19 to TRBJ1-2; 10 bases line up with TRBD1. CDR3 length equals 14 residues. Germline CDR1 is LNHDA and CDR2 is SQIVND (reference sequence). V shed 8 bases, J shed 4 bases, and the junction held 7 bases outside the gene matches. CDR3 bases: TGTGCCAGTTGGGACCGGGACAGGGGCTATGGCTACACCTTC. Encoded protein: CASWDRDRGYGYTF.